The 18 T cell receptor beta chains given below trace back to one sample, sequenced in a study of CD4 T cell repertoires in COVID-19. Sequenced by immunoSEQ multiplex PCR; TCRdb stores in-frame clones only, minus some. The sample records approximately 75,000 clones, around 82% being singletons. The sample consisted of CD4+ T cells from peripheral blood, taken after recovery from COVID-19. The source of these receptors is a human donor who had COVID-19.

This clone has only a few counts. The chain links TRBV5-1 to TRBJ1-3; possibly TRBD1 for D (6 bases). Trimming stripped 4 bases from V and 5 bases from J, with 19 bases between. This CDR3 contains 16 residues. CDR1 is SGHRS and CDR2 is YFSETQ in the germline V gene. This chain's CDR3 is CASSLQGGFGRNTIYF. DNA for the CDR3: TGCGCCAGCAGCCTACAGGGAGGGTTCGGGAGAAACACCATATATTTT.

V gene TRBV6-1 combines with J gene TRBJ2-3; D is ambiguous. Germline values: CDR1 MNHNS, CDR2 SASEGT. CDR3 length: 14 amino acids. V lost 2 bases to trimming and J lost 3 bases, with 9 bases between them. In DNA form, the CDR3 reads TGTGCCAGCAGTGAACTCCACAGTACAGATACGCAGTATTTT. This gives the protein CASSELHSTDTQYF.

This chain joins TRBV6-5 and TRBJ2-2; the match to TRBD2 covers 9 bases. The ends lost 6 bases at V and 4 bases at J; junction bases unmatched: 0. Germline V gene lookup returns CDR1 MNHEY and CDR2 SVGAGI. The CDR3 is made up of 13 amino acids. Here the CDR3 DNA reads TGTGCCAGCAGGCGGGGGGGCACCGGGGAGCTGTTTTTT. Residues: CASRRGGTGELFF.

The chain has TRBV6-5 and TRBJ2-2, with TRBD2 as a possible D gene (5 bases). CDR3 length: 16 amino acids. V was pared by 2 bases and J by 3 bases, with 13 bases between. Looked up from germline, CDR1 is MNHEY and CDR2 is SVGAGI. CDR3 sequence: CASSYLPGMDTGELFF. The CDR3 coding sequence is TGTGCCAGCAGTTACCTTCCGGGGATGGACACCGGGGAGCTGTTTTTT.

The CDR3 is CASSEYRLGEQYF. The CDR3 DNA is TGTGCCAGCAGTGAATACAGGTTGGGCGAGCAGTACTTC. The rearrangement links TRBV6-1 to TRBJ2-7; TRBD1 might be the D (5 bases). With 2 bases removed from V and 6 bases from J, the gap between germline ends came to 11 bases. Germline V gene sequence: CDR1 MNHNS, CDR2 SASEGT. This CDR3 is 13 amino acids long.

The CDR3 sequence is CASSQVRRVSTDTQYF. CDR3 nucleotides: TGTGCCAGCAGCCAAGTACGGCGGGTTAGCACAGATACGCAGTATTTT. The rearrangement joins TRBV3-1 (or the pseudogene TRBV3-2) to TRBJ2-3, with D maybe TRBD2 (5 bases). The CDR3 is 16 amino acids. V was pared by 1 base and J by 0 bases, with 11 bases between. Per germline, CDR1 LGHDT and CDR2 YNNKEL (reference sequence).

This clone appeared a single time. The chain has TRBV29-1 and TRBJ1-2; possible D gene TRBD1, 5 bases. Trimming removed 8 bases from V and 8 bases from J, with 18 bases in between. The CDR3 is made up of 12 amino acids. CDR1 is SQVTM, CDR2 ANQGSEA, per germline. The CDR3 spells CSTDTRHLGYTF. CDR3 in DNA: TGCAGCACGGACACACGACATCTGGGCTACACCTTC.

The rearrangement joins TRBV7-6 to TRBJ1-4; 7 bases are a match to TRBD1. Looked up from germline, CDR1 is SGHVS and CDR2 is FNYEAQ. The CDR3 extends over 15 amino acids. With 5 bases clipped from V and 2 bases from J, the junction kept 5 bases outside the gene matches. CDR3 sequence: CASSPQGGTNEKLFF. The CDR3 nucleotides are TGTGCCAGCAGCCCCCAGGGGGGGACTAATGAAAAACTGTTTTTT.

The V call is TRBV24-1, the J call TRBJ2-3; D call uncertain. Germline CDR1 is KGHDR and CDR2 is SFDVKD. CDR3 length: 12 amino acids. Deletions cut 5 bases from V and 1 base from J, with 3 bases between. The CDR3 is CATSGGTDTQYF. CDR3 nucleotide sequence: TGTGCCACCAGTGGCGGCACAGATACGCAGTATTTT.

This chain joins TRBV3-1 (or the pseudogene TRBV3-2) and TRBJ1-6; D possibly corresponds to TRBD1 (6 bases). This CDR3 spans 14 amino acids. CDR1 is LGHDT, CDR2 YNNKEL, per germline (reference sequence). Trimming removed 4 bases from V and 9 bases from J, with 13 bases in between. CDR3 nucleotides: TGTGCCAGCAGCCTTTGGAGGGGGGGTTCACCCCTCCACTTT. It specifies CASSLWRGGSPLHF.

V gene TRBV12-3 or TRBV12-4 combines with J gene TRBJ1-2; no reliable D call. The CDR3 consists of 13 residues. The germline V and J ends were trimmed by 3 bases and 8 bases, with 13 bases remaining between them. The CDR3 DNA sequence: TGTGCCAGCAGTTTTACGGGATTGGGGGGCTACACCTTC. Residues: CASSFTGLGGYTF.

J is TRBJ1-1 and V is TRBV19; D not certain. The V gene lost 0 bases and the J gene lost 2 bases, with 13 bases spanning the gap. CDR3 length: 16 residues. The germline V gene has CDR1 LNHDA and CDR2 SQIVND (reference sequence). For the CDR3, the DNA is TGTGCCAGTAGTATAGACCCACTCACGATTAACACTGAAGCTTTCTTT. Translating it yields CASSIDPLTINTEAFF.

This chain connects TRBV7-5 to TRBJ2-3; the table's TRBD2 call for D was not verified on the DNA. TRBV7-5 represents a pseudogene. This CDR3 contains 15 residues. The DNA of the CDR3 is TGTGCCAGAAGCTTGGTCCCCGACGGGACAGATACGCAGTATTTT. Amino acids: CARSLVPDGTDTQYF.

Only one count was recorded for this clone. CDR3 in amino acids: CASSQDKSPVSSPGANVLTF. For the CDR3, the DNA is TGCGCCAGCAGCCAAGATAAGTCCCCGGTGAGTTCACCTGGGGCCAACGTCCTGACTTTC. V is TRBV4-1 and J is TRBJ2-6; no reliable D call. V gave up 0 bases and J gave up 2 bases, with 20 bases separating them. From germline, CDR1 is MGHRA and CDR2 YSYEKL. This CDR3 has 20 residues.

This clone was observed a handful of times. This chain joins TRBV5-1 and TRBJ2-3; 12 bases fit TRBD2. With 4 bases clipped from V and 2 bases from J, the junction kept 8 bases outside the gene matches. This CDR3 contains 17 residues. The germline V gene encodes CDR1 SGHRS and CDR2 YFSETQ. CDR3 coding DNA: TGCGCCAGCAGCCCAGGGGCTAGCGGGAGGGTCACAGATACGCAGTATTTT. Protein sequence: CASSPGASGRVTDTQYF.

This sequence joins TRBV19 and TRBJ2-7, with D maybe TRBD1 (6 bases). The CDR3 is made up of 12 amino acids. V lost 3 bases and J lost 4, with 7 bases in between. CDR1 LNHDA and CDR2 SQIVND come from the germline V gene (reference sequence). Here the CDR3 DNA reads TGTGCCAGTAGTATGAGGGGGTACGAGCAGTACTTC. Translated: CASSMRGYEQYF.

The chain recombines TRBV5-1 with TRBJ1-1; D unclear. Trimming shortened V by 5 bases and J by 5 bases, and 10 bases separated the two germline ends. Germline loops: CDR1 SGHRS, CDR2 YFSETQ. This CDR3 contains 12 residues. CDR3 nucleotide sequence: TGCGCCAGCAGATCCTCAGAGACTGAAGCTTTCTTT. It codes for CASRSSETEAFF.

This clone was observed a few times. Here the CDR3 DNA reads TGTGCCAGCAGCTTCGGGGGAGTGGTCTACGAGCAGTACTTC. Its translation is CASSFGGVVYEQYF. V is TRBV7-9 and J is TRBJ2-7; D might be TRBD2 (6 bases). Trimming took 3 bases from V and 3 from J, leaving 12 bases between them. The CDR3 covers 14 residues. Per the germline V gene, CDR1 is SEHNR and CDR2 is FQNEAQ (reference sequence). Variable domain in full (rest from reference TRBV7-9 and TRBJ2-7): DTGVSQNPRHKITKRGQNVTFRCDPISEHNRLYWYRQTLGQGPEFLTYFQNEAQLEKSRLLSDRFSAERPKGSFSTLEIQRTEQGDSAMYLCASSFGGVVYEQYFGPGTRLTVT.